These 3 T cell receptor beta chains came from one sample sequenced in a study of OX40 agonist ivuxolimab in advanced cancers. Sequencing was performed with immunoSEQ multiplex PCR; in TCRdb, only in-frame clones are kept and a portion is missing. This table holds 55,000 to 85,000 clones, roughly 89% found once. The starting material was CD4+ or CD8+ T cells sorted from blood, obtained in a trial of the OX40 agonist ivuxolimab. The origin of the receptors is an adult with an advanced solid tumor such as melanoma, head and neck, liver or kidney cancer.

The J gene is TRBJ1-1, the V gene TRBV5-1, with D unclear. Germline V gene data show CDR1 as SGHRS and CDR2 as YFSETQ. V was pared by 0 bases and J by 3 bases, with 18 bases between. This CDR3 spans 17 amino acids. CDR3 in amino acids: CASSLEPRRAFDTEAFF. CDR3 in DNA: TGCGCCAGCAGCTTGGAGCCTCGGAGGGCATTCGACACTGAAGCTTTCTTT.

V is TRBV5-4 and J is TRBJ1-1; D gene ambiguous. The CDR3 is 15 amino acids. Germline V gives CDR1 SGHNT, CDR2 YYREEE (reference sequence). Trimming took off 3 bases at V and 1 base at J, with 13 bases between the two ends. CDR3 loop: CASSWGVEKNTEAFF. In nucleotides, the CDR3 is TGTGCCAGCAGCTGGGGAGTAGAGAAGAACACTGAAGCTTTCTTT.

This chain links TRBV28 with TRBJ2-5; TRBD2 matches 8 bases. The CDR3 length is 15 residues. Germline values: CDR1 MDHEN, CDR2 SYDVKM. V gave up 6 bases and J gave up 2 bases; unmatched junction bases: 8. Written as DNA, the CDR3 is TGTGCCAGCAGCCGTCCTGCGGGGGGTCAAGAGACCCAGTACTTC. Encoded protein: CASSRPAGGQETQYF.